This T cell receptor (beta chain) came from a study of cytomegalovirus exposure and HLA in healthy donors. At the level of the study: A subsequent analysis reported that the 120 or so validation repertoires were produced on the same platform that had also been used for the approximately 700 first-cohort repertoires.

Sequencing was performed with immunoSEQ multiplex PCR; in TCRdb, only in-frame clones are kept and a portion is missing. Found here are under 200,000 clones, over 85% of them singletons; the top ten hold 3.5% to 4.5%. Worth noting for this clone: Its antigen is not known.

The CDR3 runs to 15 residues. Germline V gives CDR1 MDHEN, CDR2 SYDVKM. J gave up 9 bases and V 4 bases, and 9 bases lay outside the gene matches. General study points: As was reported, the classifier diagnosed cytomegalovirus status with high specificity and sensitivity.

The chain links TRBV28 to TRBJ2-1; 10 bases are a match to TRBD1. The sequenced material came from PBMCs. This clonotype was sampled from a man between 18 and 35 years old in good health and CMV-seropositive. CDR3 in amino acids: CASSSGTGAVSEQFF. The CDR3, as DNA: TGTGCCAGCAGTTCCGGGACAGGGGCTGTTAGTGAGCAGTTCTTC.